This passage covers 10 T cell receptor beta chains from one sample sequenced in a study of T cell responses to AZD1222 COVID-19 vaccine. Assay used: immunoSEQ multiplex PCR; TCRdb lists only in-frame clones, some missing. The sample includes tens of thousands of clones, approximately 88% of them seen just once. The sequencing here drew on peripheral blood, taken 28 days after the second AZD1222 dose. The receptors here all came from an adult who received the AZD1222 COVID-19 vaccine.

The V call is TRBV5-1, the J call TRBJ1-2; D gene ambiguous. The germline gives CDR1 SGHRS, CDR2 YFSETQ. The length of the CDR3 is 15 residues. V lost 4 bases and J 1 base, leaving 14 bases between the germline ends. The CDR3: CASSPAGGLNYGYTF. In DNA form, the CDR3 reads TGCGCCAGCAGCCCCGCAGGAGGTCTTAACTATGGCTACACCTTC.

The chain links TRBV11-3 to TRBJ2-3; 10 nucleotides line up with TRBD1. This CDR3 region has 16 residues. CDR1 SGHNT and CDR2 YENEEA come from the germline V gene. Unmatched junction bases numbered 1, after V lost 1 base and J lost 0 bases. CDR3 nucleotide sequence: TGTGCCAGCAGCTTAGGGGACAGGGGCAGCACAGATACGCAGTATTTT. Residues: CASSLGDRGSTDTQYF.

The chain combines TRBV19 with TRBJ2-1, with 10 bases matching TRBD1. The CDR3 consists of 13 residues. The germline gives CDR1 LNHDA, CDR2 SQIVND (reference sequence). V dropped 6 bases and J dropped 10; count of bases not matched to a gene: 6. CDR3 residues: CASSGTGVVEQFF. CDR3 DNA sequence: TGTGCCAGTAGCGGGACAGGGGTCGTAGAGCAGTTCTTC.

This clone was detected a few times. The chain carries TRBV15 and TRBJ1-4; no clear D. In germline, CDR1 is LNHNV, CDR2 YYDKDF (reference sequence). V lost 0 bases and J 5 bases, leaving 13 bases between the germline ends. This CDR3 region has 16 residues. The DNA for the CDR3 is TGTGCCACCAGCAGAGATATAGTGAGTCCGAATGAAAAACTGTTTTTT. Its translation: CATSRDIVSPNEKLFF.

The genes are TRBV7-8 and TRBJ1-6; D gene unclear. V dropped 5 bases and J dropped 0 bases, with 17 bases sitting between them. CDR3 length: 18 residues. The V gene's germline CDR1 is SGHVS and CDR2 FQNEAQ. For the CDR3, the DNA is TGTGCCAGCAGCAAGCTGGCGGTTAAGAGCTCCTATAATTCACCCCTCCACTTT. Protein: CASSKLAVKSSYNSPLHF.

Note on this clone: Other DNA sequences in this sample translate to the same CDR3. The CDR3 DNA is TGTGCCAGCAGCTTAGGGGGCGCGACAGATACGCAGTATTTT. It yields the protein CASSLGGATDTQYF. The genes are TRBV7-3 and TRBJ2-3, with D possibly matching TRBD1 (6 bases). Germline V gene lookup returns CDR1 SGHTA and CDR2 FQGTGA. The CDR3 contains 14 residues. V was pared by 2 bases and J by 3 bases, with 9 bases between.

The rearrangement uses TRBV5-1 and TRBJ2-1, with a tentative D call TRBD2 (6 bases). The germline gives CDR1 SGHRS, CDR2 YFSETQ. This CDR3 region has 16 residues. V was shortened by 3 bases and J by 9 bases, with 22 bases between the two germline ends. CDR3 bases: TGCGCCAGCAGCTGGGATACGGAGGGGCTGGGACGTGAGCAGTTCTTC. It translates to CASSWDTEGLGREQFF.

The V and J genes are TRBV6-5 and TRBJ2-7, with D possibly being TRBD1 or TRBD2 (6 bases each). Germline V gene data show CDR1 as MNHEY and CDR2 as SVGAGI. This CDR3 has 12 residues. The V gene lost 8 bases and the J gene lost 3 bases, with 11 bases spanning the gap. The CDR3 nucleotides read TGTGCCAGCGGACGGGGGCACTACGAGCAGTACTTC. Protein: CASGRGHYEQYF.

This clone showed up just a few times. This chain uses TRBV18 with TRBJ2-7; TRBD1 might be the D (6 bases). The CDR3 covers 12 residues. The V end lost 2 bases, the J end lost 7 bases, and 9 bases lay between the germline ends. CDR1 is KGHSH, CDR2 LQKENI, per germline. This CDR3 is CASSPMGAEQYF. The CDR3 nucleotides are TGTGCCAGCTCACCAATGGGGGCTGAGCAGTACTTC.

The chain couples TRBV5-1 to TRBJ2-6, with D perhaps matching TRBD1 (8 bases). Germline CDR1 reads SGHRS; CDR2 reads YFSETQ. The CDR3 loop spans 16 amino acids. The ends were cut back, 4 bases at V and 2 bases at J, with 13 bases in the middle. CDR3 coding DNA: TGCGCCAGCAGCCCGGGGGGACAGGCTGGGGCCAACGTCCTGACTTTC. The encoded protein is CASSPGGQAGANVLTF. The variable domain in full, completed from reference TRBV5-1 and TRBJ2-6, reads KAGVTQTPRYLIKTRGQQVTLSCSPISGHRSVSWYQQTPGQGLQFLFEYFSETQRNKGNFPGRFSGRQFSNSRSEMNVSTLELGDSALYLCASSPGGQAGANVLTFGAGSRLTVL.